The clone carrying this TCR beta chain showed up just once. This record comes from a study of blood T cell repertoires in COVID-19. Across the study: PBMCs, B-cell-depleted T cells, or T cells provided the cDNA or gDNA that made up the material.

How the authors handled the data: Amplification from reference gene primers served as the basis for estimated nucleated cell counts. Method: immunoSEQ multiplex PCR; TCRdb's copy keeps in-frame clones and lacks some. V, J and clone size were drawn from that table, and D and trimming were deduced from the DNA. The table includes hundreds of thousands of clones, roughly 90% detected once. The sample comprised peripheral blood. The clonotype was recovered from a man in his 60s who had recovered from COVID-19.

CDR3 DNA sequence: TGTGCCAGTAGTATTGGCGGGAGGAACACCGGGGAGCTGTTTTTT. Translation: CASSIGGRNTGELFF. The chain carries TRBV19 and TRBJ2-2, with 7 bases that match TRBD2. The V gene end was trimmed by 3 bases and the J gene end by 1 base; junction bases not matched to a gene: 2. CDR1 is LNHDA, CDR2 SQIVND, per germline (reference sequence). The CDR3 is 15 amino acids.